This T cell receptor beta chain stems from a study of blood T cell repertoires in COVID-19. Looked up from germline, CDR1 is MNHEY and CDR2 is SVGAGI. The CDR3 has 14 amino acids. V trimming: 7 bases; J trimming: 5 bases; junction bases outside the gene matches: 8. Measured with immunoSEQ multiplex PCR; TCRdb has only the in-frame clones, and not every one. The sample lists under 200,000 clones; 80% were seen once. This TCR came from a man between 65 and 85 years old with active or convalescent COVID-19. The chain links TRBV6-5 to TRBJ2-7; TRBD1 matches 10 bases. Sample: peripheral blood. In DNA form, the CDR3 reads TGTGCCAGCACCAGGGGGACAGGGGAAAACGAGCAGTACTTC. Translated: CASTRGTGENEQYF.